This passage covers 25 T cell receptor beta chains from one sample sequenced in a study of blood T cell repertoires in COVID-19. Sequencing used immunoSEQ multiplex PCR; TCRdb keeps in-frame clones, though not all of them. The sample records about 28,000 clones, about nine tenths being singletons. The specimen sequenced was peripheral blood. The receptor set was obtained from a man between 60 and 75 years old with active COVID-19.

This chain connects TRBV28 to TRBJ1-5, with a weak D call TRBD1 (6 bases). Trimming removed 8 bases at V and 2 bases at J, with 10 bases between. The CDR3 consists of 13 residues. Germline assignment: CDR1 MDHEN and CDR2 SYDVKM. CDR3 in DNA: TGTGCCAGCCAGTACAGGGGCAATCAGCCCCAGCATTTT. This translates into CASQYRGNQPQHF.

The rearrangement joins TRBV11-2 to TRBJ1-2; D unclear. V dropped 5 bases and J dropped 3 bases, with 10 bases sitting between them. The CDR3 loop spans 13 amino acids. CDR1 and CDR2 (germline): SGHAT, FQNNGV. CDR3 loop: CASSPPRHYGYTF. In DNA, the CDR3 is TGTGCCAGCAGCCCACCGAGGCACTATGGCTACACCTTC.

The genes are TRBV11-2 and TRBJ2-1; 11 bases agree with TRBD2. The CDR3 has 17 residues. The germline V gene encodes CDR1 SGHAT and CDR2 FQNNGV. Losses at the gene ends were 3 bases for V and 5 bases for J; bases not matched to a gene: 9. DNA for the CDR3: TGTGCCAGCAGCTTCAACATAGCGGGGGGGCCAGACAATGAGCAGTTCTTC. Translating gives CASSFNIAGGPDNEQFF.

DNA of the CDR3: TGTGCCAGCAGTCCCGGACAGGGACGACAAGAGACCCAGTACTTC. This encodes CASSPGQGRQETQYF. The chain joins TRBV3-1 (or the pseudogene TRBV3-2) to TRBJ2-5; 8 nucleotides agree with TRBD1. V gave up 6 bases and J gave up 2 bases; unmatched junction bases: 8. Germline CDR1 LGHDT, CDR2 YNNKEL (reference sequence). The CDR3 spans 15 residues.

The CDR3 region has the DNA TGTGCCAGCAGCTCTAACCGGGACAGGGGGCGTACTGGGGCCAACGTCCTGACTTTC. Translation gives CASSSNRDRGRTGANVLTF. The J gene is TRBJ2-6, the V gene TRBV5-4; TRBD1 matches at 12 bases. With V trimmed by 3 bases and J by 2 bases, 9 bases remained unmatched. From germline, CDR1 is SGHNT and CDR2 YYREEE (reference sequence). The CDR3 consists of 19 residues.

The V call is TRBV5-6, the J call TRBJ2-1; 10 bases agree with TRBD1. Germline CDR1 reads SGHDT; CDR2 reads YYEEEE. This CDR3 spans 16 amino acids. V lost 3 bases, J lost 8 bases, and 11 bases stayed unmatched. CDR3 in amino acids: CASSSPGQGTGDEQFF. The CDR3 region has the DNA TGTGCCAGCAGCTCCCCGGGACAGGGGACCGGGGATGAGCAGTTCTTC.

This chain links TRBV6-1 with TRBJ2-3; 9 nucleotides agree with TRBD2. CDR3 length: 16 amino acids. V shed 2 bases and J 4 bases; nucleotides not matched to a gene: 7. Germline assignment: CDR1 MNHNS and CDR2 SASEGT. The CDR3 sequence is CASSEFRRGGADTQYF. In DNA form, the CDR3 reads TGTGCCAGCAGTGAATTTAGGCGGGGGGGCGCAGATACGCAGTATTTT.

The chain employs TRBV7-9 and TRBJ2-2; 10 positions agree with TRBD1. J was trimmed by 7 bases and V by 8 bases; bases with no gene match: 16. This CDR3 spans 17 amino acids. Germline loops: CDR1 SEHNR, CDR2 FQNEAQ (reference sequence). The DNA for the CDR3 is TGTGCCAGCTCTGGGTCTTTCGGGACAGGGGTGATCGGGGAGCTGTTTTTT. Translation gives CASSGSFGTGVIGELFF.

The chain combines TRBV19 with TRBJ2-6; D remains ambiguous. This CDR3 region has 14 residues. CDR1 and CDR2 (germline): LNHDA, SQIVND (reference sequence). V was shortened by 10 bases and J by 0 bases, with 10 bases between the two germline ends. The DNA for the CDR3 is TGTGCCACCGCGCGTACCTCTGGGGCCAACGTCCTGACTTTC. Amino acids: CATARTSGANVLTF.

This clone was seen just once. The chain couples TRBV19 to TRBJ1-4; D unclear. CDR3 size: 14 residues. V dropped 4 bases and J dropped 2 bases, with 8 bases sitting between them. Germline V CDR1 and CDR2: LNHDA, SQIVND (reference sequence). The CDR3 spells CASSNGGTNEKLFF. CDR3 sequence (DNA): TGTGCCAGTAGTAATGGAGGCACTAATGAAAAACTGTTTTTT.

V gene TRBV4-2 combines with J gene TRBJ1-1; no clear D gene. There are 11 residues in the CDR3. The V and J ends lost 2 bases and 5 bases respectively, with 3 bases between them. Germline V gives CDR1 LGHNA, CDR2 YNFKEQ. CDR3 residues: CASSQQTEAFF. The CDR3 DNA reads TGTGCCAGCAGCCAACAGACTGAAGCTTTCTTT.

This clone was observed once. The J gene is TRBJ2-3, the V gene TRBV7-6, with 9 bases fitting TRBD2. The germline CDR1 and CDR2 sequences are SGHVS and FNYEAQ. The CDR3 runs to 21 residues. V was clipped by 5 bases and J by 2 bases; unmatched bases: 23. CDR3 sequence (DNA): TGTGCCAGCAGCCCGCTCCGACTAGCGGATATCCCCACCTACATCACAGATACGCAGTATTTT. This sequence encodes CASSPLRLADIPTYITDTQYF.

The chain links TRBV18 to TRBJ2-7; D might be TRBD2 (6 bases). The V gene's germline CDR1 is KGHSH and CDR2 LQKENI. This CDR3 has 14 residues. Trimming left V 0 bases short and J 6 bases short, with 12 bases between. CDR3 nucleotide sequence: TGTGCCAGCTCACCACCTAGCGGTCCATCCGAGCAGTACTTC. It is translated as CASSPPSGPSEQYF.

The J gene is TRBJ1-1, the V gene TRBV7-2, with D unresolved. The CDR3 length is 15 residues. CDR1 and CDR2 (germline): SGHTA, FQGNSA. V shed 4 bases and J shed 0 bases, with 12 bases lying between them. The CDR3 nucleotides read TGTGCCAGCAGCTCAGTGACTTACATGAACACTGAAGCTTTCTTT. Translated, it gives CASSSVTYMNTEAFF. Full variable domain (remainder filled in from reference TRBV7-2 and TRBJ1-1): GAGVSQSPSNKVTEKGKDVELRCDPISGHTALYWYRQSLGQGLEFLIYFQGNSAPDKSGLPSDRFSAERTGGSVSTLTIQRTQQEDSAVYLCASSSVTYMNTEAFFGQGTRLTVV.

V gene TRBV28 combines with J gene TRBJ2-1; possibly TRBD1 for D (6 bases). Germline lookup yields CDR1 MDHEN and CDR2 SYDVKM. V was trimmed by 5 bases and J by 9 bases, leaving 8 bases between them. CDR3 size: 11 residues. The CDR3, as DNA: TGTGCCAGCAGTCAGGGGTTTGAGCAGTTCTTC. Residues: CASSQGFEQFF. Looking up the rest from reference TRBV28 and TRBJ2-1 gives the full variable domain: DVKVTQSSRYLVKRTGEKVFLECVQDMDHENMFWYRQDPGLGLRLIYFSYDVKMKEKGDIPEGYSVSREKKERFSLILESASTNQTSMYLCASSQGFEQFFGPGTRLTVL.

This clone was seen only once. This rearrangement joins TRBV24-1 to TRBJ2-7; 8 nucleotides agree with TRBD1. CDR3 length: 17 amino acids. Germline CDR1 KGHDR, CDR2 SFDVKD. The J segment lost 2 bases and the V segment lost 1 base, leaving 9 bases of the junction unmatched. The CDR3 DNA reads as TGTGCCACCAGTGATTTAAGCCCCGGGACAGGTACCTACGAGCAGTACTTC. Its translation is CATSDLSPGTGTYEQYF.

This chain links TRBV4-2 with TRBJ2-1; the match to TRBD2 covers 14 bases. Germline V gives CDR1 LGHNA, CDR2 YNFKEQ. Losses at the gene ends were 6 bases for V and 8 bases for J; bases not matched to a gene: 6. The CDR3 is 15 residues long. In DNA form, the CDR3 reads TGTGCCAGCAGGCCGACTAGCGGGGGGGCCCATGAGCAGTTCTTC. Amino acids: CASRPTSGGAHEQFF.

CDR3 loop: CASSLGGRDPSTDTQYF. The CDR3 region has the DNA TGTGCCAGCAGCCTCGGGGGGCGGGACCCCTCCACAGATACGCAGTATTTT. The rearrangement joins TRBV14 to TRBJ2-3; the D gene is possibly TRBD2 (7 bases). The CDR3 loop spans 17 amino acids. Germline CDR1 reads SGHDN; CDR2 reads FVKESK. The ends were cut back, 4 bases at V and 2 bases at J, with 19 bases in the middle.

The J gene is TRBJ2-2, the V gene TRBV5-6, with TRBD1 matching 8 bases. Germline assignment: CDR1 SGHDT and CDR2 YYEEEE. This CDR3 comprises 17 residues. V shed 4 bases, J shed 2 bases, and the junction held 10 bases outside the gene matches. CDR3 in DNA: TGTGCCAGCAGCCCGCTGGTAGGACAGGGAAACACCGGGGAGCTGTTTTTT. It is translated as CASSPLVGQGNTGELFF.

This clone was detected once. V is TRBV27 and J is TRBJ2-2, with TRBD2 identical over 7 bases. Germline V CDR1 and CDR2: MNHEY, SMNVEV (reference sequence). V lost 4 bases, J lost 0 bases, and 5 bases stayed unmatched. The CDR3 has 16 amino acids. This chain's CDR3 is CASSSGLQSNTGELFF. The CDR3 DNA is TGTGCCAGCAGTTCGGGACTACAGTCGAACACCGGGGAGCTGTTTTTT.

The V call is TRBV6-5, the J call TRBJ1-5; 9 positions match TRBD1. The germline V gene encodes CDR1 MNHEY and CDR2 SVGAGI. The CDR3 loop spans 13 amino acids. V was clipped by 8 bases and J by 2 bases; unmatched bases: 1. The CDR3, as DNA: TGTGCCAGCCGACAGGGGGGCAATCAGCCCCAGCATTTT. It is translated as CASRQGGNQPQHF.

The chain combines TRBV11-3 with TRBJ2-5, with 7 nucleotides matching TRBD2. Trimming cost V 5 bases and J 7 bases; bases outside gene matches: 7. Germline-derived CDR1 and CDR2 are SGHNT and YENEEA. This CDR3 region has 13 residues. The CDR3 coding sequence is TGTGCCAGCAGCCCCGGGTGGGAGGGGACCCAGTACTTC. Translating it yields CASSPGWEGTQYF.

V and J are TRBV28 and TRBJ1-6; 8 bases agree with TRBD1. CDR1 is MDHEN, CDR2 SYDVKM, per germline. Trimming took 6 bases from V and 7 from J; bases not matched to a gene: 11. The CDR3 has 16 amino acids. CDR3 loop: CASSPTHGQGNSPLHF. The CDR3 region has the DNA TGTGCCAGCAGCCCCACCCACGGACAGGGAAATTCACCCCTCCACTTT. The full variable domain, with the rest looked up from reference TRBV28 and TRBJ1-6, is DVKVTQSSRYLVKRTGEKVFLECVQDMDHENMFWYRQDPGLGLRLIYFSYDVKMKEKGDIPEGYSVSREKKERFSLILESASTNQTSMYLCASSPTHGQGNSPLHFGNGTRLTVT.

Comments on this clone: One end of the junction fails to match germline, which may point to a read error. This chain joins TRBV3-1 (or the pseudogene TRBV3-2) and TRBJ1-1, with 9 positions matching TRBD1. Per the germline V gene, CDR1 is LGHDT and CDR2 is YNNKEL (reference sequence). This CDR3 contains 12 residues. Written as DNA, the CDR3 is TGTGCCAGCAGCCAAACGGACAGGGGCATGATTTTT. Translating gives CASSQTDRGMIF.

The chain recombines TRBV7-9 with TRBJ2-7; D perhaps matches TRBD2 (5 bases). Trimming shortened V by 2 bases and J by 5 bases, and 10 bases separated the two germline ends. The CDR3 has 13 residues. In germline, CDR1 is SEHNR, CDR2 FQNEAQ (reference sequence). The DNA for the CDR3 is TGTGCCAGCAGCTTAACTGGACTGAACGAGCAGTACTTC. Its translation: CASSLTGLNEQYF.